This T cell receptor beta chain was retrieved from a study of T cell repertoires in cytomegalovirus infection. The overall study: It was recently identified HLA-C-restricted and well-studied HLA-B-restricted CMV epitopes that the study used. The public TCR beta signatures pointed to both CMV infection and matching HLA type.

TCRdb re-derived calls from the reads in MiXCR, one entry per CDR3 protein. Here the sample spans about half a million distinct CDR3 sequences, 33% being singletons. Comments on this clonotype: What it recognizes is unknown.

Unmatched junction bases numbered 7, after V lost 0 bases and J lost 0 bases. Germline V CDR1 and CDR2: LNHDA, SQIVND (reference sequence). CDR3 size: 18 residues. General study points: Dominating the ex vivo response were HLA-C-restricted CMV-specific TCR beta clonotypes.

The source is a human donor in good health (CMV status not recorded). Some clones in this sample may be carry-over from other donors' samples. The chain carries TRBV19 and TRBJ2-1; 8 bases align to TRBD2. The sequences come from cultured PBMCs, collected from culture after CMV antigen stimulation. CDR3 amino acids: CASSIDRLAGSSYNEQFF. CDR3 nucleotides: TGTGCCAGTAGTATAGATCGTTTAGCGGGGAGCTCCTACAATGAGCAGTTCTTC.